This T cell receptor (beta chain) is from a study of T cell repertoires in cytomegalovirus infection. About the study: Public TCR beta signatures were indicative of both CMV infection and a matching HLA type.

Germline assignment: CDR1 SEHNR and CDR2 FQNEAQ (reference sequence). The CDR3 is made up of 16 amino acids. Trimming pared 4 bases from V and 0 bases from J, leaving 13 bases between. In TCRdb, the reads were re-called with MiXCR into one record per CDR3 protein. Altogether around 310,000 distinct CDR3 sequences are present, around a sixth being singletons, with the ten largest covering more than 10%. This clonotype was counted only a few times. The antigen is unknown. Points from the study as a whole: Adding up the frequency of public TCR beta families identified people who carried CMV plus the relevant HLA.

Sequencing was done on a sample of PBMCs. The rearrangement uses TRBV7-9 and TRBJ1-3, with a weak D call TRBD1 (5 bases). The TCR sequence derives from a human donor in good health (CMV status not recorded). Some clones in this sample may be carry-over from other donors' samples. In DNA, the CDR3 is TGTGCCAGCAGCTCCGCGAGGGGCGGCTCTGGAAACACCATATATTTT. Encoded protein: CASSSARGGSGNTIYF.